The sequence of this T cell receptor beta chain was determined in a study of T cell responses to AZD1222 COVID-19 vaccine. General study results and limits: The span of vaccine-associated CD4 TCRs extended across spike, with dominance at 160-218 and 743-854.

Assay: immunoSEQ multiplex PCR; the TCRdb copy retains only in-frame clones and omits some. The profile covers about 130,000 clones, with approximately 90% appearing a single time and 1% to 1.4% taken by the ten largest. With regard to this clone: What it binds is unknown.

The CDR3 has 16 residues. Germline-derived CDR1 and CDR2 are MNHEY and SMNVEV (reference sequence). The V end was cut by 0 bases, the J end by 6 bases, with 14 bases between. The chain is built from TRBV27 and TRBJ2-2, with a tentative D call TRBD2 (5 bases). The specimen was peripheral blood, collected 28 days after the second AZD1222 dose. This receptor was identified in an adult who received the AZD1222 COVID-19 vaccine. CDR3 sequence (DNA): TGTGCCAGCAGTTTATCGTTGGGAGCCGACCCCGGGGAGCTGTTTTTT. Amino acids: CASSLSLGADPGELFF.